This TCR beta chain was captured by sequencing in a study of response to subunit inactivated influenza vaccine. Findings and caveats of the study: Few new T cells, the authors suggested, are recruited by each seasonal influenza vaccination.

In TCRdb, the RT-PCR reads were re-called with MiXCR into one record per CDR3 protein. This table has roughly 790,000 distinct CDR3 sequences, 21% appearing once. This clonotype was recorded many times. Its target is not known. V was trimmed by 6 bases and J by 0 bases, leaving 11 bases between them. The CDR3 spans 14 residues. Per germline, CDR1 DFQATT and CDR2 SNEGSKA (reference sequence). The chain combines TRBV20-1 with TRBJ2-2; possibly TRBD1 for D (6 bases). The TCR comes from a man aged 50-60 years who received an inactivated influenza vaccine. Sequencing was performed on PBMCs from blood, taken about 5 days after vaccination. CDR3 sequence (DNA): TGCAGTGCAAGGGGGATTACGAACACCGGGGAGCTGTTTTTT. Amino acids: CSARGITNTGELFF.